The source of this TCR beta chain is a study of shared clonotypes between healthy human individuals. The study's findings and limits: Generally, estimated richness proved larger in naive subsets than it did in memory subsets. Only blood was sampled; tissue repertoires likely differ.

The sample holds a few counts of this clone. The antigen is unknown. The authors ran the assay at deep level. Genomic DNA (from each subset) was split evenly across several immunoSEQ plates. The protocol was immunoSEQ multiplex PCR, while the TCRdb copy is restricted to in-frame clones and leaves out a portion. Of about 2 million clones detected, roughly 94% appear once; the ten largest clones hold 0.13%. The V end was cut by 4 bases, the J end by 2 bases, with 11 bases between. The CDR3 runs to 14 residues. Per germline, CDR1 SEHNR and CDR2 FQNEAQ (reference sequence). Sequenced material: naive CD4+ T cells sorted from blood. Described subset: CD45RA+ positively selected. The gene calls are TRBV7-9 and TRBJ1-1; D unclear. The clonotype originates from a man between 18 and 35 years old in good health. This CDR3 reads CASSSIGRNTEAFF. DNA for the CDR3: TGTGCCAGCAGCTCCATCGGGCGAAACACTGAAGCTTTCTTT.